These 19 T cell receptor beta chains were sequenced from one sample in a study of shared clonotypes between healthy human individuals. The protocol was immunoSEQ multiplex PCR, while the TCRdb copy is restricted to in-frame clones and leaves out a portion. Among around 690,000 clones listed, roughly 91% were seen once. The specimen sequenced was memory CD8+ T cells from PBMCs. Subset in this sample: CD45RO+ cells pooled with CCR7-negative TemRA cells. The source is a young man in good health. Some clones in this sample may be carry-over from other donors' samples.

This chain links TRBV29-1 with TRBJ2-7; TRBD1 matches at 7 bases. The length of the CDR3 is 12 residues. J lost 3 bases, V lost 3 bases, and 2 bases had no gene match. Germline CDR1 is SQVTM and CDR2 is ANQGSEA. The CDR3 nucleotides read TGCAGCGTTGAGACAGGGTTCTACGAGCAGTACTTC. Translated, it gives CSVETGFYEQYF.

CDR3 in DNA: TGTGCCAGCAGCCATCAGCTTCGGGCCAACGTCCTGACTTTC. This translates into CASSHQLRANVLTF. The chain employs TRBV7-9 and TRBJ2-6; D unclear. The ends were cut back, 5 bases at V and 5 bases at J, with 10 bases in the middle. The CDR3 extends over 14 amino acids. The germline V gene has CDR1 SEHNR and CDR2 FQNEAQ (reference sequence).

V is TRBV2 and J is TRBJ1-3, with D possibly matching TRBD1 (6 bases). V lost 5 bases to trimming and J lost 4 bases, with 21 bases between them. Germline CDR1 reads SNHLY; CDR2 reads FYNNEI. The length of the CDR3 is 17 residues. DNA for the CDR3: TGTGCCAGCAGTCATACACTACCAGGGGCGGAGGGAAACACCATATATTTT. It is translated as CASSHTLPGAEGNTIYF.

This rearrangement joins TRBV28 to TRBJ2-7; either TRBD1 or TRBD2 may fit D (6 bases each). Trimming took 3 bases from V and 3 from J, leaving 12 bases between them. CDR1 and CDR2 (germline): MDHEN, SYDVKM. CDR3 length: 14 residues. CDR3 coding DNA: TGTGCCAGCAGTTTGGAGGGCAGGGGCTACGAGCAGTACTTC. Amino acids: CASSLEGRGYEQYF.

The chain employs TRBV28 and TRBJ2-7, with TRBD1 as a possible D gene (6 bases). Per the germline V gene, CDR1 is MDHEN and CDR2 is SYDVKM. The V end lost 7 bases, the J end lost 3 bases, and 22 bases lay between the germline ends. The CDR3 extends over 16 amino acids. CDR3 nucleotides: TGTGCCAGCACTCCCGACAGGACGAGTGGGTTCTACGAGCAGTACTTC. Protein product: CASTPDRTSGFYEQYF.

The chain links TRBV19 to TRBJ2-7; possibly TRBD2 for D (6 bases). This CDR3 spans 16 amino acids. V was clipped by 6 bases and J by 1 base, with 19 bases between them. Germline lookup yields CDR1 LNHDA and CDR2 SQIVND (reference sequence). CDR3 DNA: TGTGCCAGTAGCAACTTCGGGGGATTGGCGTCCTACGAGCAGTACTTC. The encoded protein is CASSNFGGLASYEQYF.

The CDR3 sequence is CASSALMGRTYEQYF. CDR3 nucleotides: TGTGCCAGCAGTGCACTTATGGGACGGACCTACGAGCAGTACTTC. The chain is built from TRBV6-1 and TRBJ2-7, with D perhaps assigned TRBD1 or TRBD2 (5 bases each). This CDR3 comprises 15 residues. Per the germline V gene, CDR1 is MNHNS and CDR2 is SASEGT. Trimming cost V 4 bases and J 2 bases, with 15 bases left between them.

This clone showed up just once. The chain's CDR3 is CASSQGGPPENTEAFF. The CDR3 DNA sequence: TGCGCCAGCAGCCAGGGGGGTCCCCCAGAGAACACTGAAGCTTTCTTT. The chain combines TRBV4-1 with TRBJ1-1; a possible D gene is TRBD1 (5 bases). This CDR3 is built from 16 residues. The V end lost 3 bases, the J end lost 1 base, and 15 bases lay between the germline ends. CDR1 is MGHRA, CDR2 YSYEKL, per germline.

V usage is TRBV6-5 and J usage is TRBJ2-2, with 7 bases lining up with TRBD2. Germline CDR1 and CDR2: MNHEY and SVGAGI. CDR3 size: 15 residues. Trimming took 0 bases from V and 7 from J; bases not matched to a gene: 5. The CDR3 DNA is TGTGCCAGCAGTTACTCCCGGACTAGGGGCGGGGAGCTGTTTTTT. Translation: CASSYSRTRGGELFF.

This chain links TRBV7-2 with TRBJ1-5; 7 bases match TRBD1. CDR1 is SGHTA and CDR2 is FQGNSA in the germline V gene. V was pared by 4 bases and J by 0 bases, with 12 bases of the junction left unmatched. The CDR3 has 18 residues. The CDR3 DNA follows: TGTGCCAGCAGCTCCCACGGACAGGCCTATTATAGCAATCAGCCCCAGCATTTT. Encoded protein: CASSSHGQAYYSNQPQHF.

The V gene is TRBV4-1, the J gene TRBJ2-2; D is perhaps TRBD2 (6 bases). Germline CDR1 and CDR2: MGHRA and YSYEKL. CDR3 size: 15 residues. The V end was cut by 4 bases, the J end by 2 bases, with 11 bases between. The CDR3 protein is CASSRTIDNTGELFF. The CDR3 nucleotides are TGCGCCAGCAGCCGGACTATCGATAACACCGGGGAGCTGTTTTTT.

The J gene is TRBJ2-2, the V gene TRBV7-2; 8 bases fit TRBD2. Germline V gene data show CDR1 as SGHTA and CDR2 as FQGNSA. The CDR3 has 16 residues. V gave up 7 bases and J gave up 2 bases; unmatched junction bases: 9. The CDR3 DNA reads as TGTGCCAGCACCGATCGGAGCGGGAGAAACACCGGGGAGCTGTTTTTT. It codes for CASTDRSGRNTGELFF.

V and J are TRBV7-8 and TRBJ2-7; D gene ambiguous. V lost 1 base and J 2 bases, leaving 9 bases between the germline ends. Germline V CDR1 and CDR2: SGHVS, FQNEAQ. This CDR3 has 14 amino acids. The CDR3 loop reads CASSLGSSAYEQYF. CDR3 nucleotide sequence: TGTGCCAGCAGCTTAGGTTCCAGCGCCTACGAGCAGTACTTC.

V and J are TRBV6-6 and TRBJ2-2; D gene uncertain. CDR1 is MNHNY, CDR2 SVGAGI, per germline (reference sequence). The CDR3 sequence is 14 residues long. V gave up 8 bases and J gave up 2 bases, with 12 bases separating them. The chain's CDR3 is CASHSGPNTGELFF. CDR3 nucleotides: TGTGCCAGCCACTCCGGGCCCAACACCGGGGAGCTGTTTTTT.

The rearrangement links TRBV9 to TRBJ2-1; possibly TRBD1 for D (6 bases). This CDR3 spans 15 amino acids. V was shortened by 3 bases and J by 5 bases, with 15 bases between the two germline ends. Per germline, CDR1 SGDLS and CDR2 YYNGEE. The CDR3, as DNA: TGTGCCAGCAGCGACACAGGGAACCCTCACAATGAGCAGTTCTTC. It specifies CASSDTGNPHNEQFF.

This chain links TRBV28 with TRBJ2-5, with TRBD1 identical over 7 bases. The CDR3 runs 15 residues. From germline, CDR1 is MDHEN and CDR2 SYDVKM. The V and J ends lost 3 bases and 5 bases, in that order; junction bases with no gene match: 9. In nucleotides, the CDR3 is TGTGCCAGCAGTTTCTGGGCAGGGGGTCGGGAGACCCAGTACTTC. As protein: CASSFWAGGRETQYF.

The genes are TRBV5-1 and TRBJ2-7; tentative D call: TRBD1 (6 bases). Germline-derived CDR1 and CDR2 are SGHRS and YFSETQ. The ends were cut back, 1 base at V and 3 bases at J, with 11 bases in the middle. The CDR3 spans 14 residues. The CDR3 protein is CASSLYRVGYEQYF. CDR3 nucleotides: TGCGCCAGCAGCTTGTACAGGGTAGGCTACGAGCAGTACTTC.

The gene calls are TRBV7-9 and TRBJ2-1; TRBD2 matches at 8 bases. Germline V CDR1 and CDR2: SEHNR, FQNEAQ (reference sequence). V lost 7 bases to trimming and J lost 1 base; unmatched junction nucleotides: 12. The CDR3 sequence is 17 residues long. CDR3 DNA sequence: TGTGCCAGCACCAGAAGAACGGGAGGGAGTTCCTACAATGAGCAGTTCTTC. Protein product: CASTRRTGGSSYNEQFF.

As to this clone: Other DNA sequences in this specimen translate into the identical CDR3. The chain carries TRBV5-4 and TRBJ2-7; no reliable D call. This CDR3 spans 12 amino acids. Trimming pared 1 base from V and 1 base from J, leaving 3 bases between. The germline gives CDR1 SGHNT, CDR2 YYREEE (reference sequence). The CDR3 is CASSLNSYEQYF. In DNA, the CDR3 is TGTGCCAGCAGCTTGAATTCCTACGAGCAGTACTTC. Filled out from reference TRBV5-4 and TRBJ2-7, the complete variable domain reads ETGVTQSPTHLIKTRGQQVTLRCSSQSGHNTVSWYQQALGQGPQFIFQYYREEENGRGNFPPRFSGLQFPNYSSELNVNALELDDSALYLCASSLNSYEQYFGPGTRLTVT.